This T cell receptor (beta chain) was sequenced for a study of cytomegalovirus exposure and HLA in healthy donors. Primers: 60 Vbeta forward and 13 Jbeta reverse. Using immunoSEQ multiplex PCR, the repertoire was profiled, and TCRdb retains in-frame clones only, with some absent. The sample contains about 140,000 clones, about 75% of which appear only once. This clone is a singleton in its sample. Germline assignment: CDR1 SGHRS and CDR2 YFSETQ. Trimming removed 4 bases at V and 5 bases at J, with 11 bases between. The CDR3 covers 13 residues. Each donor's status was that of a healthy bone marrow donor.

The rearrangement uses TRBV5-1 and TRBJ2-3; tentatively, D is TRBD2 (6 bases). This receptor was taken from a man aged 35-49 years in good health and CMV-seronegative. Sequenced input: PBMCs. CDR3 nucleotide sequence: TGCGCCAGCAGCACGATTAGCGGAGATACGCAGTATTTT. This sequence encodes CASSTISGDTQYF.